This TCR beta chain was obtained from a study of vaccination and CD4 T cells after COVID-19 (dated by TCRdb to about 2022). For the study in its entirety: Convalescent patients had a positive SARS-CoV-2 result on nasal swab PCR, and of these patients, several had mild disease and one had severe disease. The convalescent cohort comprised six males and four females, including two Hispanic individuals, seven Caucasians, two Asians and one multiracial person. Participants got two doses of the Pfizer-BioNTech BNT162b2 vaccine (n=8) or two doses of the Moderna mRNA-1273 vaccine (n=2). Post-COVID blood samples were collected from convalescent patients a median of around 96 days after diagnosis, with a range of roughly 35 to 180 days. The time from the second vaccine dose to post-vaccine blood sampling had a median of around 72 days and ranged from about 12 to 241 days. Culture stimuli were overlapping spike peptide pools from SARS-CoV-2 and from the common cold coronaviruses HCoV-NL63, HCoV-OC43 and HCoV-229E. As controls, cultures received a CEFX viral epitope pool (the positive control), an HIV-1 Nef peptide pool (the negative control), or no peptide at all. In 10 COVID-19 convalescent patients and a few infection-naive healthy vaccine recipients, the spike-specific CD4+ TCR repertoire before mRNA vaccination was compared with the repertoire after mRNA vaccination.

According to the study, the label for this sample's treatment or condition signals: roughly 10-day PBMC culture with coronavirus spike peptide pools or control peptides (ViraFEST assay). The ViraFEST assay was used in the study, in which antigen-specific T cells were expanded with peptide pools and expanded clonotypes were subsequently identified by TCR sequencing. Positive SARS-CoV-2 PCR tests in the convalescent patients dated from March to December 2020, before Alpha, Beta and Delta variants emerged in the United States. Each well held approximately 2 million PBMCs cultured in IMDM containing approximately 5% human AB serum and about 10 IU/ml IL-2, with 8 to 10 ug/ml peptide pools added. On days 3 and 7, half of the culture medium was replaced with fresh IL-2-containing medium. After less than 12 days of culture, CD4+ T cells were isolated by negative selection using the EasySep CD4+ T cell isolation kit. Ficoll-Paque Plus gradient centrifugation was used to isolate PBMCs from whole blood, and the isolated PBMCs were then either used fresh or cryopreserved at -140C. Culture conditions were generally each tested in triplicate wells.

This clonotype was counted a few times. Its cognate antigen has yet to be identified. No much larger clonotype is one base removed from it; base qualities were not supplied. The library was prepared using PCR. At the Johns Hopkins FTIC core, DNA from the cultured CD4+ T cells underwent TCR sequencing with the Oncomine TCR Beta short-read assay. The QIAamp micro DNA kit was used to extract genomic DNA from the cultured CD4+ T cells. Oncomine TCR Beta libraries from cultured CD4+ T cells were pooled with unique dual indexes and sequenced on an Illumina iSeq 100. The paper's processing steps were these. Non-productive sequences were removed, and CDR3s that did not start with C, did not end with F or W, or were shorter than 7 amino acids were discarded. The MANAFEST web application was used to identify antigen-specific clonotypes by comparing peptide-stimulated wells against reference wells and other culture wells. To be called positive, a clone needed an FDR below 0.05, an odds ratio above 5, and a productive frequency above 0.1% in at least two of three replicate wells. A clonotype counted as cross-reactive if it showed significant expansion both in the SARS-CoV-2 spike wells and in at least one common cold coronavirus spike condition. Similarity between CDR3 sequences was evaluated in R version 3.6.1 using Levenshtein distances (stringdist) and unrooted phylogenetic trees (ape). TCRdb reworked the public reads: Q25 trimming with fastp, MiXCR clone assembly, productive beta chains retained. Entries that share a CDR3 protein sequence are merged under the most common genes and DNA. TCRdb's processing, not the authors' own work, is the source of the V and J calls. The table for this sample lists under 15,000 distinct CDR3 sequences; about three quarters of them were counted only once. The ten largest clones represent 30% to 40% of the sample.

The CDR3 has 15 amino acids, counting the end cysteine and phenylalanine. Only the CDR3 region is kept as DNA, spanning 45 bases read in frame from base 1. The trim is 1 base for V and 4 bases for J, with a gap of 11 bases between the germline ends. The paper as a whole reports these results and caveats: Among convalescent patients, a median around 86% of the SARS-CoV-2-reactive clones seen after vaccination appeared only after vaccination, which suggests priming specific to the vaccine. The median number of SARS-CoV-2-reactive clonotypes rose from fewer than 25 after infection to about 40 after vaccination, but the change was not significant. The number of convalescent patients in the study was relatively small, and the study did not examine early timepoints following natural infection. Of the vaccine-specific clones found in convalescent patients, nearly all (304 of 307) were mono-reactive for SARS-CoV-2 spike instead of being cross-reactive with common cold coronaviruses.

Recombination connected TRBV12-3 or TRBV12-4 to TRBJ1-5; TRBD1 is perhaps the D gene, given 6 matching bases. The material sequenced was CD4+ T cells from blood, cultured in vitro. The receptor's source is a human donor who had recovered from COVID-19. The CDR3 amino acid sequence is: CASSLVQGRNQPQHF. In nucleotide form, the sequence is TGTGCCAGCAGTTTAGTACAGGGACGGAATCAGCCCCAGCATTTT.